This T cell receptor beta chain was identified in a study of T cells in Graves' hyperthyroidism and ophthalmopathy (dated by TCRdb to between 2018 and 2021). About the study as a whole: TCR V-J signatures able to tell the groups apart were searched for in a discovery cohort of more than 90 patients, of whom fewer than 45 had Graves' ophthalmopathy and 55 to 65 had stable Graves' hyperthyroidism. Once sampling was done, hyperthyroidism patients were given methimazole at a starting dose of 30 mg daily, whereas ophthalmopathy patients were given high-dose intravenous methylprednisolone. The 90 to 100 discovery patients were randomly divided into training and test sets at a 7:3 ratio. Thyroid tissue and blood T-cell repertoires from roughly six Graves' hyperthyroidism patients were also compared in the study. TCR Vbeta CDR3 sequencing of some 140 peripheral blood samples (about 45 ophthalmopathy, about 74 hyperthyroidism and roughly 17 progressor patients) is reported in the paper. Whether ophthalmopathy could be predicted prospectively was tested in an independent validation cohort made up of approximately 19 hyperthyroidism patients plus 17 patients who later progressed to ophthalmopathy.

The TCR beta CDR3 regions were amplified from RNA transcripts. The TCR CDR3 was subjected to a first round of RT-PCR using the HTBI primer set and the Qiagen OneStep RT-PCR kit. Libraries were constructed in a second round of multiplex PCR, after which size selection and purification were performed. Paired-end sequencing of the libraries was performed with 100 bp reads on an Illumina HiSeq2000. The study's own analysis went as follows. SOAPnuke was used to process the raw data, throwing out any read that contained adapters or uncalled bases, had a mean Phred below 15, or lacked an exact constant-primer or identifier match. COPE v1.2.5 was used to merge the high-quality paired reads, and each unique nucleotide sequence was defined as a clonotype. Clonotypes were aligned to IMGT TRBV, TRBD and TRBJ reference segments using MiTCR v1.1. The analysis included only V-J combinations with a frequency above 0.0001, which together covered approximately 99% of the repertoires. The TCS score was defined as the ratio of F50 (clonal expansion) to E x V (chaos), calculated using BLOSUM62-based TCRdist between CDR3 peptides within each V-J. Welch's t-statistics and random forest reduced several hundred V-J features to 13, which were used in a naive Bayes classifier (R e1071). The public reads were reanalyzed by TCRdb: fastp trimming at Q25, MiXCR alignment, in-frame beta chains only. Rows with a matching CDR3 protein are joined into one entry that keeps the most common DNA and genes. TCRdb's processing, not the authors', yielded these V and J calls. Here the sample has just over 550,000 distinct CDR3 sequences; about 43% occur a single time. Just under 8.5% of the sample rests with the top ten.

CDR1 and CDR2 (WNHNN, SYGVQD) derive from the germline V gene (reference sequence). Including cysteine and phenylalanine, the CDR3 has 14 amino acids. The retained sequence is limited to the CDR3, 42 bases, with the frame set at the first base. Stable Graves' hyperthyroidism was defined as no progression to ophthalmopathy during 18 months of follow-up. Hyperthyroidism patients were newly diagnosed, with disease duration under 2 months, and aged 18 to 65 years. Patients with uncontrolled infections, other autoimmune diseases, pregnancy or lactation were excluded. Diagnoses were based on clinical symptoms, serum thyroxine and TRAb, thyroid ultrasound and orbital computed tomography. Total RNA was extracted using Trizol reagent, and RNA quality was assessed on an Agilent 2100 Bioanalyzer. In regard to this clonotype: What antigen it recognizes has not been identified. At one end the junction does not follow the germline gene, possibly because of a read error.

General study outcomes and caveats: Ophthalmopathy was separated from stable hyperthyroidism by a 13 V-J signature model, with just over 85% sensitivity and 81% to 83% specificity obtained in cross-validation and 80%/75% obtained in testing. No statistical method was used to fix the sample size in advance, and group allocation was not hidden from the investigators. During validation, the model predicted progression to ophthalmopathy a median of approximately 6 months ahead of onset, with approximately 70% sensitivity and 72% to 80% specificity. Most expanded thyroid clonotypes (frequency above 0.001) were also detected in blood, suggesting blood repertoires may reflect thyroid immune responses.

This clonotype was sampled from a young woman with Graves' hyperthyroidism. Donor details come from another sample of the same person, matched by shared clones. The sample taken for sequencing was peripheral blood or thyroid tissue (not recorded which). The rearrangement joined TRBV10-1 to TRBJ2-7, with 7 bases aligning to TRBD1. The nucleotide sequence reads as follows: TGTGCCAGCAGGAAAGAGAATTACAGGGGCGAGCAGTACTTC. Its translation reads: CASRKENYRGEQYF.